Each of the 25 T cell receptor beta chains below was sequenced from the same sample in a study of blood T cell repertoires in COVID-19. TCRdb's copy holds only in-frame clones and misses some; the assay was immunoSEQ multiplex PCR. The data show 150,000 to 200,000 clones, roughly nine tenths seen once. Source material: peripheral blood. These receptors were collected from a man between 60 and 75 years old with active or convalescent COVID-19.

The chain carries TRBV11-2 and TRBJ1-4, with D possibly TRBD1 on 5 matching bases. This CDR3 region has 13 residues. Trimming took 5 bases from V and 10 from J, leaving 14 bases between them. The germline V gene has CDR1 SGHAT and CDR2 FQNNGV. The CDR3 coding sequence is TGTGCCAGCAGCCCCTTACGGGGGGGAAAACTGTTTTTT. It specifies CASSPLRGGKLFF.

CDR3 loop: CASSYSGPRGGEKLFF. DNA for the CDR3: TGTGCCAGCAGTTACTCGGGCCCCCGGGGAGGTGAAAAACTGTTTTTT. The chain carries TRBV6-5 and TRBJ1-4, with no clear D. The CDR3 is 16 amino acids. Between the trimmed V and J ends, which lost 0 bases and 7 bases, there was a span of 15 bases. In germline, CDR1 is MNHEY, CDR2 SVGAGI.

The CDR3 loop is CASSPPWGPNSPLHF. As DNA, the CDR3 is TGTGCCAGCTCACCACCTTGGGGCCCAAATTCACCCCTCCACTTT. The chain combines TRBV18 with TRBJ1-6; tentative D call: TRBD1 (5 bases). The CDR3 spans 15 residues. In germline, CDR1 is KGHSH, CDR2 LQKENI. Trimming took 0 bases from V and 7 from J, leaving 10 bases between them. The entire variable domain, with the rest obtained from reference TRBV18 and TRBJ1-6, is as follows: NAGVMQNPRHLVRRRGQEARLRCSPMKGHSHVYWYRQLPEEGLKFMVYLQKENIIDESGMPKERFSAEFPKEGPSILRIQQVVRGDSAAYFCASSPPWGPNSPLHFGNGTRLTVT.

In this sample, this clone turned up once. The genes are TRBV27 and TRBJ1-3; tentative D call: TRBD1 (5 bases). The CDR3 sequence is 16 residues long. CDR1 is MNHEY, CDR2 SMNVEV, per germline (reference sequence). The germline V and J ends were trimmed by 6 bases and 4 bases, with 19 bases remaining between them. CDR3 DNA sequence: TGTGCCAGCAGCCCCTCCCCGGGGGTGGGAGGAAACACCATATATTTT. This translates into CASSPSPGVGGNTIYF.

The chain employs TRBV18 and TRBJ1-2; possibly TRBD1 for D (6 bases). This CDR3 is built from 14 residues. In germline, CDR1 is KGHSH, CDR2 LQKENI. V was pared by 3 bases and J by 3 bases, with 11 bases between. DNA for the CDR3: TGTGCCAGCTCACCTGGGGGGGGCGACTATGGCTACACCTTC. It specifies CASSPGGGDYGYTF.

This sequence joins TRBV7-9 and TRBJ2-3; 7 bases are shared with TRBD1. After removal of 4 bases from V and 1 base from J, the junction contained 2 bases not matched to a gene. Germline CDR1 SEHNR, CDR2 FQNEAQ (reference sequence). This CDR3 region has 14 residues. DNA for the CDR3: TGTGCCAGCAGCTGGCAGGGGGGCACAGATACGCAGTATTTT. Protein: CASSWQGGTDTQYF.

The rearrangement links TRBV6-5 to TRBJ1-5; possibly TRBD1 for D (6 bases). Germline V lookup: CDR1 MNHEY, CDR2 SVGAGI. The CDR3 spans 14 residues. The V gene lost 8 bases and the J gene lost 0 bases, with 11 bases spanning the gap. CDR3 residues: CASGQRYSNQPQHF. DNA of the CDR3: TGTGCCAGCGGACAGAGATATAGCAATCAGCCCCAGCATTTT.

In DNA form, the CDR3 reads TGTGCCAGCAGCTTACCTAGCTCCTACGAGCAGTACTTC. Its protein is CASSLPSSYEQYF. The chain combines TRBV7-2 with TRBJ2-7; D gene ambiguous. In germline, CDR1 is SGHTA, CDR2 FQGNSA. The germline V and J ends were trimmed by 2 bases and 0 bases, with 5 bases remaining between them. CDR3 length equals 13 residues.

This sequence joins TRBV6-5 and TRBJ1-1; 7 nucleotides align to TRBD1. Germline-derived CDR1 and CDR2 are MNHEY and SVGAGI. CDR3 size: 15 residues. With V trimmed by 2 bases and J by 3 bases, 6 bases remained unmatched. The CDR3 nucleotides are TGTGCCAGCAGTTACCTTGCAGGGACAGACACTGAAGCTTTCTTT. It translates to CASSYLAGTDTEAFF.

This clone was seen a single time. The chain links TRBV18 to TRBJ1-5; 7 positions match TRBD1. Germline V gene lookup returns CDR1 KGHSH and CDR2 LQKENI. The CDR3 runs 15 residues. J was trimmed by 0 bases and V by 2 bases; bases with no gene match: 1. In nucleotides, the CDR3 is TGTGCCAGCTCACCAGGGACAGCTAGCAATCAGCCCCAGCATTTT. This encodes CASSPGTASNQPQHF.

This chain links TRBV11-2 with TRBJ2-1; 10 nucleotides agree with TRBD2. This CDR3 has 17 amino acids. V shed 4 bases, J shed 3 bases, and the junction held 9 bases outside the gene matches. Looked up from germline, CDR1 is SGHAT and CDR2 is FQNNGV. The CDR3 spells CASSSGRSGGVYNEQFF. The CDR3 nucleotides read TGTGCCAGCAGCTCCGGTCGAAGCGGGGGGGTCTACAATGAGCAGTTCTTC.

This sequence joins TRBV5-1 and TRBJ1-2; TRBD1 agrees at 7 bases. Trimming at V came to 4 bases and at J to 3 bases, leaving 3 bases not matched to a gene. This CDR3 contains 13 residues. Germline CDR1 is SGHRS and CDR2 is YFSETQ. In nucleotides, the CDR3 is TGCGCCAGCAGCCGGGGACAGCACTATGGCTACACCTTC. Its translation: CASSRGQHYGYTF. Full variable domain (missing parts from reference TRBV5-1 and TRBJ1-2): KAGVTQTPRYLIKTRGQQVTLSCSPISGHRSVSWYQQTPGQGLQFLFEYFSETQRNKGNFPGRFSGRQFSNSRSEMNVSTLELGDSALYLCASSRGQHYGYTFGSGTRLTVV.

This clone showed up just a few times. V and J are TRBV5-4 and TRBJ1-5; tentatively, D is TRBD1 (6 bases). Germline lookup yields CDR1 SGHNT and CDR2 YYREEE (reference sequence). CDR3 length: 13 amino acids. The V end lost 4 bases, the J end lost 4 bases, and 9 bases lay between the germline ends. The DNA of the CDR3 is TGTGCCAGCAGCAAGGGGGAAAATCAGCCCCAGCATTTT. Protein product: CASSKGENQPQHF.

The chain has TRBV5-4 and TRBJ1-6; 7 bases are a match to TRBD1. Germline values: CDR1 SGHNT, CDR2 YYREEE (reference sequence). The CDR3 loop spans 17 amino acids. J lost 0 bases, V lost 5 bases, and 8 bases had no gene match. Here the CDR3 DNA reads TGTGCCAGCAGAAGGGGACAGCCGAGCTCCTATAATTCACCCCTCCACTTT. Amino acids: CASRRGQPSSYNSPLHF.

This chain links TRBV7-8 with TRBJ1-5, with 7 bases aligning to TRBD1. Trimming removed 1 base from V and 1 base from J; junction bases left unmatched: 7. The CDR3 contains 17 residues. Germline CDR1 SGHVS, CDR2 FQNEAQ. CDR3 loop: CASSLDPGTASNQPQHF. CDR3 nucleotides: TGTGCCAGCAGCTTAGACCCCGGGACAGCCAGCAATCAGCCCCAGCATTTT. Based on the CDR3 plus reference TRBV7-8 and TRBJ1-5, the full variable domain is GAGVSQSPRYKVAKRGQDVALRCDPISGHVSLFWYQQALGQGPEFLTYFQNEAQLDKSGLPSDRFFAERPEGSVSTLKIQRTQQEDSAVYLCASSLDPGTASNQPQHFGDGTRLSIL.

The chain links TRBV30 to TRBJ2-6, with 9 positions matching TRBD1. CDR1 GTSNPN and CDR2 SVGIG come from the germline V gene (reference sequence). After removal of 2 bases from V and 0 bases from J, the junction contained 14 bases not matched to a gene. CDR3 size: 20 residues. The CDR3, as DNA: TGTGCCTGGAGTCCTACAGGGGGCGGCTACCTTAACTCTGGGGCCAACGTCCTGACTTTC. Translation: CAWSPTGGGYLNSGANVLTF.

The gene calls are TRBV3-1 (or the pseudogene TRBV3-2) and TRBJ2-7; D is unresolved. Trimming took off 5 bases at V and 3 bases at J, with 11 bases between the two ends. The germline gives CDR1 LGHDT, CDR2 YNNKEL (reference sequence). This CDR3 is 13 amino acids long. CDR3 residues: CASSKAPYYEQYF. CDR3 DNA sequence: TGTGCCAGCAGCAAAGCCCCCTACTACGAGCAGTACTTC.

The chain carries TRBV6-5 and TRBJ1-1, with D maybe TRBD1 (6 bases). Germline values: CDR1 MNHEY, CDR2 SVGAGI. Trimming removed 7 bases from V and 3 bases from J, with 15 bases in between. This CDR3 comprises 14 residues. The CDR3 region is CASTIQGSDTEAFF. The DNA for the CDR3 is TGTGCCAGCACTATACAGGGCTCGGACACTGAAGCTTTCTTT.

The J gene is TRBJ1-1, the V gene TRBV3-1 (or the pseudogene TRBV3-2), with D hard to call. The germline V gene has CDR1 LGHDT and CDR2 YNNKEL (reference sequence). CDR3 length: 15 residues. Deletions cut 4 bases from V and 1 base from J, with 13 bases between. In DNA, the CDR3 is TGTGCCAGCAGCCCAGACCAGGCCTCGAACACTGAAGCTTTCTTT. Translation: CASSPDQASNTEAFF.

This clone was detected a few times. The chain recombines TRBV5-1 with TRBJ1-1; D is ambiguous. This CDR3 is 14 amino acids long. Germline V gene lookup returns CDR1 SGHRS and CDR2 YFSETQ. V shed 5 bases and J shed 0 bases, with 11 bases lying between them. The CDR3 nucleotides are TGCGCCAGCAGTTTTCTTTCTATGAACACTGAAGCTTTCTTT. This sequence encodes CASSFLSMNTEAFF.

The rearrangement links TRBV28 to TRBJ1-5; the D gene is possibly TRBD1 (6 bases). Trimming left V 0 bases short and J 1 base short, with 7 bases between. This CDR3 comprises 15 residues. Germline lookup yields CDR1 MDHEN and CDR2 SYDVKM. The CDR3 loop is CASSLWGASNQPQHF. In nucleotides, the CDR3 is TGTGCCAGCAGTTTATGGGGGGCAAGCAATCAGCCCCAGCATTTT.

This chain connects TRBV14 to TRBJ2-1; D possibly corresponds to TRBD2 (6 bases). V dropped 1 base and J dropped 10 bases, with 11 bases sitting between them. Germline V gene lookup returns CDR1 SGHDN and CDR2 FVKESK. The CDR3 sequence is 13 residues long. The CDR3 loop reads CASSQVLAGEQFF. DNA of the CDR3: TGTGCCAGCAGCCAAGTCCTCGCGGGGGAGCAGTTCTTC. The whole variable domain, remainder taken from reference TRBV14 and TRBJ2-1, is EAGVTQFPSHSVIEKGQTVTLRCDPISGHDNLYWYRRVMGKEIKFLLHFVKESKQDESGMPNNRFLAERTGGTYSTLKVQPAELEDSGVYFCASSQVLAGEQFFGPGTRLTVL.

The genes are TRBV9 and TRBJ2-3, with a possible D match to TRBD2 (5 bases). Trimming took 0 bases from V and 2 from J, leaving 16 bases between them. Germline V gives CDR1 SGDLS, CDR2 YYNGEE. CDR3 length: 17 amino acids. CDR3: CASSVARTRGPTDTQYF. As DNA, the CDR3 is TGTGCCAGCAGCGTAGCACGAACTAGAGGGCCCACAGATACGCAGTATTTT. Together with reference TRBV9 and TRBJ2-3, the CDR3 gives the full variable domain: DSGVTQTPKHLITATGQRVTLRCSPRSGDLSVYWYQQSLDQGLQFLIQYYNGEERAKGNILERFSAQQFPDLHSELNLSSLELGDSALYFCASSVARTRGPTDTQYFGPGTRLTVL.

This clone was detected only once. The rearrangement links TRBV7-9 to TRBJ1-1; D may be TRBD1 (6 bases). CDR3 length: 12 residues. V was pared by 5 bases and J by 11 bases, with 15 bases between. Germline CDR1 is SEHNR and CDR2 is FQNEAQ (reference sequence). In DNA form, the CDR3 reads TGTGCCAGCAGCCAATCGGGGGGCGAGGCTTTCTTT. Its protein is CASSQSGGEAFF.

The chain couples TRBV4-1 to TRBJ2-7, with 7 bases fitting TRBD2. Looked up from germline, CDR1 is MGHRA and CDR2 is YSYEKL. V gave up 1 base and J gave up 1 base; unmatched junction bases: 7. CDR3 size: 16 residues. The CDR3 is CASSQGSQAGSYEQYF. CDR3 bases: TGCGCCAGCAGCCAAGGATCTCAAGCGGGATCCTACGAGCAGTACTTC.